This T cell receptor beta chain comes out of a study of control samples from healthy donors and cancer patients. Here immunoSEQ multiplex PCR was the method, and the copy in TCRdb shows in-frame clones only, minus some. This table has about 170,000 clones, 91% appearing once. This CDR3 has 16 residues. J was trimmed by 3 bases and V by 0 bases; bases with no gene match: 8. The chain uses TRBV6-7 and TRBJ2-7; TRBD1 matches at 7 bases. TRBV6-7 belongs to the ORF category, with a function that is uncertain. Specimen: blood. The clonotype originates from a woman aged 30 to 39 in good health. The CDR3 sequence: CASSYSRKSGGYEQYF. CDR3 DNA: TGTGCCAGCAGTTACTCGAGAAAATCAGGGGGCTACGAGCAGTACTTC.